This TCR beta chain was retrieved from a study of blood T cell repertoires in COVID-19. The data were produced by immunoSEQ multiplex PCR, yet TCRdb's version contains in-frame clones alone and is incomplete. The sample shows about 140,000 clones, about 87% of them seen only once. The count of this clone is one. CDR1 and CDR2 (germline): MGHDK, SYGVNS. V lost 4 bases, J lost 4 bases, and 10 bases stayed unmatched. This CDR3 spans 15 amino acids. Sequences were obtained from peripheral blood. This clonotype originated in a human donor in a cohort sampled during active COVID-19. The chain is built from TRBV25-1 and TRBJ2-7; 7 bases map to TRBD1. CDR3 in DNA: TGTGCCAGCAGTGGCACCGGGACAGACAAATACGAGCAGTACTTC. Its translation: CASSGTGTDKYEQYF.